The 21 T cell receptor beta chains below come from one sample, sequenced in a study of OX40 agonist ivuxolimab in advanced cancers. Some clones are missing from TCRdb's copy, which holds only in-frame ones; the method was immunoSEQ multiplex PCR. The sample includes around 100,000 clones, 90% to 97% of them seen just once. Sequencing was performed on CD4+ or CD8+ T cells sorted from blood, taken in a trial of the OX40 agonist ivuxolimab. The receptor source for this set is an adult with an advanced solid tumor such as melanoma, head and neck, liver or kidney cancer.

V usage is TRBV4-3 and J usage is TRBJ2-7; D is unresolved. V lost 4 bases and J lost 2, with 9 bases in between. CDR1 LGHNA and CDR2 YSLEER come from the germline V gene. This CDR3 has 13 residues. CDR3 sequence (DNA): TGCGCCAGCAGCCTGGAAGGAACCTACGAGCAGTACTTC. It encodes CASSLEGTYEQYF.

This chain joins TRBV9 and TRBJ2-1, with 8 bases lining up with TRBD2. Germline V lookup: CDR1 SGDLS, CDR2 YYNGEE. V shed 0 bases and J 7 bases; nucleotides not matched to a gene: 6. The CDR3 has 15 residues. The chain's CDR3 is CASSVGIGGENEQFF. The CDR3 DNA is TGTGCCAGCAGCGTAGGGATCGGGGGGGAAAATGAGCAGTTCTTC. The full variable domain, with the rest looked up from reference TRBV9 and TRBJ2-1, is DSGVTQTPKHLITATGQRVTLRCSPRSGDLSVYWYQQSLDQGLQFLIQYYNGEERAKGNILERFSAQQFPDLHSELNLSSLELGDSALYFCASSVGIGGENEQFFGPGTRLTVL.

J is TRBJ2-7 and V is TRBV5-1; 9 nucleotides line up with TRBD1. This CDR3 is built from 15 residues. From germline, CDR1 is SGHRS and CDR2 YFSETQ. Losses at the gene ends were 3 bases for V and 0 bases for J; bases not matched to a gene: 4. The CDR3 is CASSWGTGSSYEQYF. The CDR3 DNA follows: TGCGCCAGCAGCTGGGGGACAGGGAGCTCCTACGAGCAGTACTTC.

This sequence joins TRBV10-2 and TRBJ2-7; a weak D match, TRBD2 (6 bases). Trimming took off 6 bases at V and 0 bases at J, with 9 bases between the two ends. Germline loops: CDR1 WSHSY, CDR2 SAAADI. The CDR3 runs to 13 residues. This chain's CDR3 is CASRSGDSYEQYF. The CDR3 bases are TGCGCCAGCAGATCGGGGGACTCCTACGAGCAGTACTTC.

The chain joins TRBV27 to TRBJ2-1; 13 bases are a match to TRBD2. This CDR3 is 15 amino acids long. Germline CDR1 and CDR2: MNHEY and SMNVEV (reference sequence). Trimming removed 5 bases from V and 8 bases from J; junction bases left unmatched: 6. CDR3 nucleotides: TGTGCCAGCAGTACTGGGACTAGCGGGAACTATGAGCAGTTCTTC. Translated, it gives CASSTGTSGNYEQFF.

The J gene is TRBJ1-1, the V gene TRBV7-9; TRBD1 might be the D (5 bases). The CDR3 length is 15 residues. Germline CDR1 is SEHNR and CDR2 is FQNEAQ (reference sequence). V dropped 7 bases and J dropped 1 base, with 16 bases sitting between them. DNA for the CDR3: TGTGCCAGCACCGGGGGGAGGGTGGAGAACACTGAAGCTTTCTTT. It codes for CASTGGRVENTEAFF. Supplemented by reference TRBV7-9 and TRBJ1-1, the full variable domain reads DTGVSQNPRHKITKRGQNVTFRCDPISEHNRLYWYRQTLGQGPEFLTYFQNEAQLEKSRLLSDRFSAERPKGSFSTLEIQRTEQGDSAMYLCASTGGRVENTEAFFGQGTRLTVV.

The chain's CDR3 is CASSALAGVNEQFF. CDR3 sequence (DNA): TGTGCCAGCAGCGCACTAGCGGGAGTTAATGAGCAGTTCTTC. The chain combines TRBV7-6 with TRBJ2-1, with 11 nucleotides matching TRBD2. The CDR3 is 14 residues long. The V and J ends lost 5 bases and 7 bases, in that order; junction bases with no gene match: 4. The V gene's germline CDR1 is SGHVS and CDR2 FNYEAQ.

The chain employs TRBV5-8 and TRBJ1-1; 8 bases line up with TRBD1. Unmatched junction bases numbered 10, after V lost 4 bases and J lost 5 bases. The germline gives CDR1 SGHTS, CDR2 YDEGEE. The CDR3 runs to 15 residues. CDR3 in DNA: TGTGCCAGCAGCGGAAGAGGTCAGGGGGCTACTGAAGCTTTCTTT. It specifies CASSGRGQGATEAFF.

The rearrangement uses TRBV27 and TRBJ1-2, with D unclear. The CDR3 length is 12 residues. CDR1 is MNHEY and CDR2 is SMNVEV in the germline V gene (reference sequence). V was clipped by 4 bases and J by 2 bases, with 5 bases between them. The CDR3 loop is CASSSGNYGYTF. CDR3 in DNA: TGTGCCAGCAGTTCCGGGAACTATGGCTACACCTTC.

This chain uses TRBV4-1 with TRBJ2-2; 7 bases line up with TRBD1. J was trimmed by 7 bases and V by 2 bases; bases with no gene match: 4. The CDR3 has 14 amino acids. Per germline, CDR1 MGHRA and CDR2 YSYEKL. Here the CDR3 reads CASSQRGRVGELFF. CDR3 DNA sequence: TGCGCCAGCAGCCAAAGGGGGCGGGTCGGGGAGCTGTTTTTT.

The V and J genes are TRBV19 and TRBJ2-1; 7 bases align to TRBD1. The CDR3 has 14 amino acids. Trimming at V came to 6 bases and at J to 7 bases, leaving 9 bases not matched to a gene. Germline V lookup: CDR1 LNHDA, CDR2 SQIVND (reference sequence). The DNA of the CDR3 is TGTGCCAGTAGCATAATATTACAGGGGAATGAGCAGTTCTTC. Its translation is CASSIILQGNEQFF.

The V gene is TRBV19, the J gene TRBJ2-7, with 8 bases that match TRBD2. V trimming: 3 bases; J trimming: 0 bases; junction bases outside the gene matches: 1. CDR3 length: 14 residues. Germline CDR1 and CDR2: LNHDA and SQIVND (reference sequence). The CDR3 bases are TGTGCCAGTAGTATGGGACTAGGCTCCTACGAGCAGTACTTC. This sequence encodes CASSMGLGSYEQYF.

This chain connects TRBV28 to TRBJ2-3, with D possibly called TRBD1 or TRBD2 (5 bases each). Trimming pared 5 bases from V and 2 bases from J, leaving 17 bases between. The germline gives CDR1 MDHEN, CDR2 SYDVKM. There are 16 residues in the CDR3. CDR3 protein: CASSLKNGTYTDTQYF. The CDR3, as DNA: TGTGCCAGCAGTCTAAAGAATGGGACCTACACAGATACGCAGTATTTT.

J is TRBJ1-5 and V is TRBV4-2; no definite D call. The V gene lost 4 bases and the J gene lost 6 bases, with 13 bases spanning the gap. CDR1 is LGHNA and CDR2 is YNFKEQ in the germline V gene. The CDR3 spans 14 residues. The CDR3 DNA follows: TGTGCCAGCAGCCCCGAAATAGCGGTTCAGCCCCAGCATTTT. It translates to CASSPEIAVQPQHF.

The chain combines TRBV27 with TRBJ2-5, with D tentatively TRBD1 (5 bases). Germline lookup yields CDR1 MNHEY and CDR2 SMNVEV (reference sequence). Trimming stripped 4 bases from V and 5 bases from J, with 20 bases between. The CDR3 extends over 16 amino acids. CDR3 coding DNA: TGTGCCAGCAGTTCCACCTTGACAGTTGGATGGGAGACCCAGTACTTC. It translates to CASSSTLTVGWETQYF.

The rearrangement uses TRBV7-8 and TRBJ2-1; 14 bases fit TRBD2. With 1 base clipped from V and 3 bases from J, the junction kept 11 bases outside the gene matches. This CDR3 is 20 amino acids long. Germline V lookup: CDR1 SGHVS, CDR2 FQNEAQ. Written as DNA, the CDR3 is TGTGCCAGCAGCTTAGTGGACCCAAGGACTAGCGGGGGGATCTACAATGAGCAGTTCTTC. This gives the protein CASSLVDPRTSGGIYNEQFF.

This rearrangement joins TRBV5-1 to TRBJ2-3; no reliable D call. The CDR3 is 15 amino acids. The V end was cut by 1 base, the J end by 0 bases, with 9 bases between. CDR1 and CDR2 from the germline V gene are SGHRS and YFSETQ. Here the CDR3 reads CASSLPPTSTDTQYF. The CDR3, as DNA: TGCGCCAGCAGCTTGCCTCCTACTAGCACAGATACGCAGTATTTT.

J is TRBJ1-2 and V is TRBV6-5; D is uncertain. V lost 0 bases, J lost 11 bases, and 13 bases lay in between. The CDR3 has 13 residues. Germline-derived CDR1 and CDR2 are MNHEY and SVGAGI. The CDR3 nucleotides read TGTGCCAGCAGTTACTCGCAAGCCGAAGGATACACCTTC. Residues: CASSYSQAEGYTF.

V usage is TRBV7-9 and J usage is TRBJ2-7; D is possibly TRBD1 (5 bases). The V end lost 1 base, the J end lost 5 bases, and 6 bases lay between the germline ends. Germline CDR1 and CDR2: SEHNR and FQNEAQ (reference sequence). The CDR3 length is 12 residues. The CDR3 DNA sequence: TGTGCCAGCAGCTTAGGGGGCGACGAGCAGTACTTC. This codes for CASSLGGDEQYF.

The J gene is TRBJ2-1, the V gene TRBV6-5, with D possibly being TRBD2 (6 bases). V shed 6 bases and J shed 7 bases, with 10 bases lying between them. CDR3 size: 12 residues. Germline loops: CDR1 MNHEY, CDR2 SVGAGI. This CDR3 reads CASSETRNEQFF. CDR3 bases: TGTGCCAGCAGCGAGACTAGAAATGAGCAGTTCTTC.

This clone was seen only once. The chain is built from TRBV16 and TRBJ1-4; D uncertain. Trimming removed 0 bases from V and 4 bases from J, with 9 bases in between. The CDR3 loop spans 15 amino acids. Germline V gives CDR1 KGHSY, CDR2 FQNENV. CDR3 in DNA: TGTGCCAGCAGCCAATCGGATTCCGTTAATGAAAAACTGTTTTTT. This translates into CASSQSDSVNEKLFF. Looking up the rest from reference TRBV16 and TRBJ1-4 gives the full variable domain: GEEVAQTPKHLVRGEGQKAKLYCAPIKGHSYVFWYQQVLKNEFKFLISFQNENVFDETGMPKERFSAKCLPNSPCSLEIQATKLEDSAVYFCASSQSDSVNEKLFFGSGTQLSVL.